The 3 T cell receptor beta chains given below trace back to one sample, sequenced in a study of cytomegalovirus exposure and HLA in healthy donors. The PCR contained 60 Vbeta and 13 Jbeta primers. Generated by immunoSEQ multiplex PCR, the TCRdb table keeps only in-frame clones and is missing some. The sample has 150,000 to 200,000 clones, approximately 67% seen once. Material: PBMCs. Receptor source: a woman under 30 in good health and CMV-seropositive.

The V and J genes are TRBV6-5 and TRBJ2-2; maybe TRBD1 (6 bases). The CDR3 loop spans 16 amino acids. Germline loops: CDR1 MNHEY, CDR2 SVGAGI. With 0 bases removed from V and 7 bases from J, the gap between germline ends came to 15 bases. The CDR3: CASSYSRAGVGGELFF. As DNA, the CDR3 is TGTGCCAGCAGTTACTCGAGGGCAGGGGTTGGCGGGGAGCTGTTTTTT.

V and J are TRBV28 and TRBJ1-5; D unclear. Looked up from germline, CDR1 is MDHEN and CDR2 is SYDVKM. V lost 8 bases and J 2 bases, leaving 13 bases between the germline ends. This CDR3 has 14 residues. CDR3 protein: CASLPNSGNQPQHF. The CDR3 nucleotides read TGTGCCAGCTTACCGAACAGTGGCAATCAGCCCCAGCATTTT.

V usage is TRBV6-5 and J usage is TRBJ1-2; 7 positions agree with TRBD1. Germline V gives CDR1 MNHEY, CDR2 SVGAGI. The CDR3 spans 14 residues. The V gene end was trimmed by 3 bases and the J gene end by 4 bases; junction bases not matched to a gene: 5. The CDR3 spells CASSYDRDSYGYTF. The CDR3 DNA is TGTGCCAGCAGTTATGACAGGGATAGCTATGGCTACACCTTC.